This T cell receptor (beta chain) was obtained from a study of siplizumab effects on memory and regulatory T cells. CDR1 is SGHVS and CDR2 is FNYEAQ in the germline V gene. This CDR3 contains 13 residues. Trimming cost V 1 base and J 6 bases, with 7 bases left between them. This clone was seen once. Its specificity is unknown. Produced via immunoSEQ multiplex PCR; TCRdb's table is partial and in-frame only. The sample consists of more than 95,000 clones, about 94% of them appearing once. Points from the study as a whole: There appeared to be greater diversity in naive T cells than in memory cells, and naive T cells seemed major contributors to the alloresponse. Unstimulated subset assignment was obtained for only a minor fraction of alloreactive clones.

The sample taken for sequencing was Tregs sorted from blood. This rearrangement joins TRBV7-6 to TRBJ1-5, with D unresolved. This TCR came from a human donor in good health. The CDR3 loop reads CASSLGVGQPQHF. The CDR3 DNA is TGTGCCAGCAGCTTAGGGGTTGGTCAGCCCCAGCATTTT. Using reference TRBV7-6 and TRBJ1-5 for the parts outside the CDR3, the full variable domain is GAGVSQSPRYKVTKRGQDVALRCDPISGHVSLYWYRQALGQGPEFLTYFNYEAQQDKSGLPNDRFSAERPEGSISTLTIQRTEQRDSAMYRCASSLGVGQPQHFGDGTRLSIL.